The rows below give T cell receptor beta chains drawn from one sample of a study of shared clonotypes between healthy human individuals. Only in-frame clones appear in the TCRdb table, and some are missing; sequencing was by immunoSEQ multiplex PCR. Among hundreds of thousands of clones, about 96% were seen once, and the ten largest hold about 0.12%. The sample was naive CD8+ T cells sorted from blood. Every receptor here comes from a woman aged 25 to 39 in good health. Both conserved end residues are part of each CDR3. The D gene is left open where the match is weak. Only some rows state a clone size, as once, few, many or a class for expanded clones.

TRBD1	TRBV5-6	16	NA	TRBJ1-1	CASSLGQGIGYTEAFF	TGTGCCAGCAGCTTGGGACAGGGGATAGGGTACACTGAAGCTTTCTTT
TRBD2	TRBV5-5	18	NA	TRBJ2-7	CASSFEGSGLAGGHEQYF	TGTGCCAGCAGCTTTGAGGGATCGGGACTAGCGGGAGGGCACGAGCAGTACTTC
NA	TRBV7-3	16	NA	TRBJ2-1	CASSLLGSGANNEQFF	TGTGCCAGCAGCTTACTTGGTAGCGGAGCTAACAATGAGCAGTTCTTC
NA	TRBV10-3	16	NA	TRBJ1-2	CAISESSMQGNYGYTF	TGTGCCATCAGTGAGTCGAGTATGCAGGGGAACTATGGCTACACCTTC
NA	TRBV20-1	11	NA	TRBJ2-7	CSARDRPGQYF	TGCAGTGCTAGAGATAGGCCAGGGCAGTACTTC
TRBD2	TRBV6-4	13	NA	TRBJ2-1	CASSETSFNEQFF	TGTGCCAGCAGCGAGACTAGCTTCAATGAGCAGTTCTTC
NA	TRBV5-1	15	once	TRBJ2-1	CASSQTRGAYNEQFF	TGCGCCAGCAGCCAGACTAGGGGAGCCTACAATGAGCAGTTCTTC
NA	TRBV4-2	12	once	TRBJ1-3	CASNHRGNTIYF	TGTGCCAGCAACCATAGGGGAAACACCATATATTTT
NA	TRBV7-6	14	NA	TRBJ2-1	CASSLSALGHEQFF	TGTGCCAGCAGCTTATCCGCCCTGGGGCATGAGCAGTTCTTC
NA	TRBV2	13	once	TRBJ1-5	CASRVGGPQPQHF	TGTGCCAGCAGAGTCGGGGGGCCCCAGCCCCAGCATTTT
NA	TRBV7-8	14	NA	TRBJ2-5	CASSSRTVGETQYF	TGTGCCAGCAGCTCGCGGACAGTTGGAGAGACCCAGTACTTC
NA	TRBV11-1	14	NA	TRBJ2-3	CASSTRTSTDTQYF	TGTGCCAGCAGCACCCGGACTAGCACAGATACGCAGTATTTT
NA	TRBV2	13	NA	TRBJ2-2	CASLQGRTGELFF	TGTGCCAGCCTCCAGGGTCGGACCGGGGAGCTGTTTTTT